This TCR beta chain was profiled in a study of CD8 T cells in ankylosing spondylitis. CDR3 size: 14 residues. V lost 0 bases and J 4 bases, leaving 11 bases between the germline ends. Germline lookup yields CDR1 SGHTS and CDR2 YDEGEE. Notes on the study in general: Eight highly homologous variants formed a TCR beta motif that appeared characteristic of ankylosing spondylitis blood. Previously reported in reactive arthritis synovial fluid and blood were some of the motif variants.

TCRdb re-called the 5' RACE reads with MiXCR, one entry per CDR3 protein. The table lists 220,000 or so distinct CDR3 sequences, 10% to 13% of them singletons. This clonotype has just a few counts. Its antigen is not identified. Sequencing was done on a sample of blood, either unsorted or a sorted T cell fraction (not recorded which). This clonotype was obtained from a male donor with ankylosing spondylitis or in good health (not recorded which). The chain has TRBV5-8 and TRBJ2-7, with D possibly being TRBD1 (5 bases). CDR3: CASSLVGERYEQYF. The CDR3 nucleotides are TGTGCCAGCAGCTTGGTAGGGGAACGGTACGAGCAGTACTTC.